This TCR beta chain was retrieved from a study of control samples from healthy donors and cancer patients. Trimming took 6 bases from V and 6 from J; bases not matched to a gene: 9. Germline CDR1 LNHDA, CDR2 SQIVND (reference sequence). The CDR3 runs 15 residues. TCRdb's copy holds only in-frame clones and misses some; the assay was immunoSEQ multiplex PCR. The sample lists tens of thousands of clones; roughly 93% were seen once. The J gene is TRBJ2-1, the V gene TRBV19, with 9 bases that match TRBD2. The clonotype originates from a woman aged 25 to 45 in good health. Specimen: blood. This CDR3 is CASSLRASGVNEQFF. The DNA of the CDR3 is TGTGCCAGTAGCTTAAGGGCTAGCGGGGTCAATGAGCAGTTCTTC.